This TCR beta chain was sequenced for a study of blood T cells in healthy people across ages. Together with a sample-barcoded 5' primer, a J-beta primer mix was included in a second PCR lasting roughly 7 to 11 cycles. MiXCR, run by TCRdb on the 5' RACE reads, gives a single entry per CDR3 protein. The sample consists of some 1.5 million distinct CDR3 sequences, 28% of them appearing once. The CDR3 extends over 15 amino acids. Trimming took off 5 bases at V and 4 bases at J, with 14 bases between the two ends. The donors, healthy Caucasians from Russia, were aged roughly 6 to 90. General study findings and limits: Aged donors had fewer naive CD4+ cells and lower diversity than long-lived donors.

A remark on this clonotype: The antigen remains undetermined.

The genes are TRBV12-3 or TRBV12-4 and TRBJ2-2; D is possibly TRBD2 (6 bases). The sequence came from a woman in her twenties or thirties in good health. Sequencing input: blood. As DNA, the CDR3 is TGTGCCAGCAGTCCCCGACTAGGTTCCACCGGGGAGCTGTTTTTT. This translates into CASSPRLGSTGELFF.